The 13 T cell receptor beta chains below come from one sample, sequenced in a study of beta chain features in type 1 diabetes. What these receptors recognize is not known. Isolated RNA was reverse transcribed in full, so expressed TCRB transcripts were sequenced. Clones were read by immunoSEQ multiplex PCR, and TCRdb kept only the in-frame ones, dropping some. The sample contains some 190,000 clones, less than 10% of which appear only once. Study-wide findings and caveats: Within each of all four CD4+ subsets, Type 1 diabetes patients had TCRB CDR3s that were moderately but significantly shorter.

The sequenced sample was central memory CD4+ T cells from blood. These receptors came from a man aged 18 to 30 with type 1 diabetes.

The gene calls are TRBV28 and TRBJ1-2, with 8 bases aligning to TRBD1. Losses at the gene ends were 4 bases for V and 4 bases for J; bases not matched to a gene: 5. Germline V gene sequence: CDR1 MDHEN, CDR2 SYDVKM. CDR3 size: 14 residues. The CDR3 reads CASSWTGSAYGYTF. The CDR3 region has the DNA TGTGCCAGCAGTTGGACAGGGTCGGCCTATGGCTACACCTTC.

This clone was observed a few times. This chain links TRBV15 with TRBJ1-4, with 8 bases identical to TRBD1. Germline lookup yields CDR1 LNHNV and CDR2 YYDKDF (reference sequence). The CDR3 is made up of 15 amino acids. Germline trimming cut 2 bases from V and 8 bases from J; bases unmatched to any gene: 7. The CDR3: CATSRTGGSREKLFF. The CDR3 nucleotides are TGTGCCACCAGCAGAACAGGGGGGTCGCGGGAAAAACTGTTTTTT. The whole variable domain, filled in from reference TRBV15 and TRBJ1-4, reads DAMVIQNPRYQVTQFGKPVTLSCSQTLNHNVMYWYQQKSSQAPKLLFHYYDKDFNNEADTPDNFQSRRPNTSFCFLDIRSPGLGDTAMYLCATSRTGGSREKLFFGSGTQLSVL.

In this sample, this clone turned up a few times. The chain links TRBV2 to TRBJ2-1; 10 bases are shared with TRBD2. Germline assignment: CDR1 SNHLY and CDR2 FYNNEI. There are 17 residues in the CDR3. The junction had 10 bases not matched to a gene; V was cut back by 3 bases and J by 5 bases. CDR3 bases: TGTGCCAGCAGTGACCACCGACGGACTAGCGGAGACAATGAGCAGTTCTTC. Amino acid sequence: CASSDHRRTSGDNEQFF.

The chain links TRBV5-4 to TRBJ2-5, with TRBD2 identical over 12 bases. Germline assignment: CDR1 SGHNT and CDR2 YYREEE (reference sequence). The CDR3 length is 16 residues. V dropped 3 bases and J dropped 2; count of bases not matched to a gene: 5. CDR3 region: CASSWGLAGVQETQYF. The CDR3 nucleotides are TGTGCCAGCAGCTGGGGACTAGCGGGTGTTCAAGAGACCCAGTACTTC.

Details on this clone: One junction end disagrees with the germline gene, perhaps due to a read error. The V gene is TRBV5-6, the J gene TRBJ1-2; 9 positions agree with TRBD1. Germline lookup yields CDR1 SGHDT and CDR2 YYEEEE. There are 13 residues in the CDR3. DNA of the CDR3: TGTGCCAGCAGCGCGGGGACAGGGATATCCCTAGCCTTC. Its protein product is CASSAGTGISLAF.

A few counts support this clone. This chain uses TRBV7-2 with TRBJ2-1, with TRBD2 identical over 9 bases. The germline V gene encodes CDR1 SGHTA and CDR2 FQGNSA. J lost 0 bases, V lost 5 bases, and 11 bases had no gene match. The length of the CDR3 is 18 residues. CDR3 in amino acids: CASSGGGMTSGSYNEQFF. CDR3 coding DNA: TGTGCCAGCAGCGGAGGGGGAATGACTAGCGGCTCCTACAATGAGCAGTTCTTC.

This chain joins TRBV6-1 and TRBJ2-7; 14 positions match TRBD2. The CDR3 covers 15 residues. Germline values: CDR1 MNHNS, CDR2 SASEGT. V gave up 2 bases and J gave up 8 bases; unmatched junction bases: 5. The chain's CDR3 is CASSESGTSGSKQYF. The CDR3 region has the DNA TGTGCCAGCAGTGAATCCGGGACTAGCGGGAGTAAGCAGTACTTC.

Remarks on this clone: Distinct nucleotide sequences in the sample also encode this CDR3. The chain joins TRBV28 to TRBJ2-7; weak D call: TRBD1 (6 bases). The ends were cut back, 5 bases at V and 4 bases at J, with 9 bases in the middle. From germline, CDR1 is MDHEN and CDR2 SYDVKM. The CDR3 covers 12 residues. CDR3 bases: TGTGCCAGCAGTACAACAGGGTACGAGCAGTACTTC. Protein sequence: CASSTTGYEQYF.

V usage is TRBV19 and J usage is TRBJ2-5; TRBD1 aligns across 9 bases. J was trimmed by 5 bases and V by 5 bases; bases with no gene match: 6. Germline V gene data show CDR1 as LNHDA and CDR2 as SQIVND (reference sequence). CDR3 length: 14 residues. The CDR3 DNA reads TGTGCCAGTAGTCGGGGGACAGGGAACGAGACCCAGTACTTC. Its protein product is CASSRGTGNETQYF.

This chain uses TRBV4-3 with TRBJ2-3, with 7 bases aligning to TRBD2. The CDR3 extends over 19 amino acids. Germline loops: CDR1 LGHNA, CDR2 YSLEER. Trimming at V came to 0 bases and at J to 7 bases, leaving 19 bases not matched to a gene. CDR3 DNA sequence: TGCGCCAGCAGCCAAGATCTGATGTCCCTAGCGGCGGGTCGAAATACGCAGTATTTT. This codes for CASSQDLMSLAAGRNTQYF.

This clone has just a few counts. This chain connects TRBV7-2 to TRBJ2-2, with TRBD1 matching over 7 bases. The junction had 1 base not matched to a gene; V was cut back by 5 bases and J by 1 base. Per germline, CDR1 SGHTA and CDR2 FQGNSA. The CDR3 loop spans 14 amino acids. For the CDR3, the DNA is TGTGCCAGCAGCGGACAGGAGAACACCGGGGAGCTGTTTTTT. It is translated as CASSGQENTGELFF.

V is TRBV15 and J is TRBJ1-1; no clear D gene. This CDR3 is 16 amino acids long. CDR1 and CDR2 (germline): LNHNV, YYDKDF (reference sequence). V lost 1 base, J lost 1 base, and 13 bases lay in between. The CDR3 DNA is TGTGCCACCAGCAGAGGAGGTACGGGAGCGAACACTGAAGCTTTCTTT. It yields the protein CATSRGGTGANTEAFF.

V gene TRBV5-1 combines with J gene TRBJ1-2; 7 positions match TRBD1. The length of the CDR3 is 15 residues. V trimming: 0 bases; J trimming: 1 base; junction bases outside the gene matches: 3. The germline CDR1 and CDR2 sequences are SGHRS and YFSETQ. CDR3 region: CASSLVTGVNYGYTF. Written as DNA, the CDR3 is TGCGCCAGCAGCTTGGTAACAGGGGTTAACTATGGCTACACCTTC.